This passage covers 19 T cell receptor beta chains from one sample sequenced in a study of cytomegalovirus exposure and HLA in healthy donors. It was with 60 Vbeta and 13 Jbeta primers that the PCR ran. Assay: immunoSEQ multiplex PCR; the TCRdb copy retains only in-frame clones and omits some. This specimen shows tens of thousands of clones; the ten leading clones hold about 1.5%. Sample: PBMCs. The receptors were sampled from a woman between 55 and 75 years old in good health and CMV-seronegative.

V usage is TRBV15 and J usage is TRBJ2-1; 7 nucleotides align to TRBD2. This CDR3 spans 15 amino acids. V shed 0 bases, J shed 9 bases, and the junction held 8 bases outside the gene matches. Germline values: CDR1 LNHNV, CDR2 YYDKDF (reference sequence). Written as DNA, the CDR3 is TGTGCCACCAGCAGAGATACTGGGACTACTAGTGAGCAGTTCTTC. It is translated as CATSRDTGTTSEQFF.

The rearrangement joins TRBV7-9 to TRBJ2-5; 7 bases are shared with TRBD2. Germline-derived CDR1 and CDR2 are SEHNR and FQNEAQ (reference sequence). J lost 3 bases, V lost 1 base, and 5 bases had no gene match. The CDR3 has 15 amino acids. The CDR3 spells CASSLGLAEEETQYF. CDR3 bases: TGTGCCAGCAGCTTAGGTCTAGCGGAGGAAGAGACCCAGTACTTC.

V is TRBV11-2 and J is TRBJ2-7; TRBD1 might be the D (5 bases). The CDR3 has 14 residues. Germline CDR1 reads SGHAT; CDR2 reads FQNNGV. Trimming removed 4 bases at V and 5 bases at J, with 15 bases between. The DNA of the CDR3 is TGTGCCAGCAGCTCTTTAGGGGCTAAGGACGAGCAGTACTTC. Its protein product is CASSSLGAKDEQYF.

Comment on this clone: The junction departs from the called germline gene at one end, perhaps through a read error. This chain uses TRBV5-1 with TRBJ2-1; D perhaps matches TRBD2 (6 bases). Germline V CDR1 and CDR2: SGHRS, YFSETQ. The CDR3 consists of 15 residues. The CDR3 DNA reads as TGCGCCAGCAGAACTTCTAGCGACTCCTACAGTGAGCAGTTCTTC. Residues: CASRTSSDSYSEQFF.

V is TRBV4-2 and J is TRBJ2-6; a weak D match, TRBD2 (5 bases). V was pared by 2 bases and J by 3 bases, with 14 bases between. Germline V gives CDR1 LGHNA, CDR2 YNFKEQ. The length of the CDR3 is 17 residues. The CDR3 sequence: CASSQPDWPYGANVLTF. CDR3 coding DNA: TGTGCCAGCAGCCAACCGGACTGGCCTTATGGGGCCAACGTCCTGACTTTC.

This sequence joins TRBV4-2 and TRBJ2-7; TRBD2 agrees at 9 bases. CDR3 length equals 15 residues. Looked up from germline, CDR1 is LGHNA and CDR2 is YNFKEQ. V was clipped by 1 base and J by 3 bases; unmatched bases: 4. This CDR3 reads CASSQARTSDYEQYF. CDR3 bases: TGTGCCAGCAGCCAAGCCCGGACTAGCGACTACGAGCAGTACTTC.

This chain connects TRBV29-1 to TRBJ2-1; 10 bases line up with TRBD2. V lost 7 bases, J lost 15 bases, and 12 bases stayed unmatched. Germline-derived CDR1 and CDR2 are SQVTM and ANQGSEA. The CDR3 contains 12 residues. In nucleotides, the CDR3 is TGCAGCGCTACCCAGACTAGCGGGTTAGTGTTCTTC. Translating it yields CSATQTSGLVFF.

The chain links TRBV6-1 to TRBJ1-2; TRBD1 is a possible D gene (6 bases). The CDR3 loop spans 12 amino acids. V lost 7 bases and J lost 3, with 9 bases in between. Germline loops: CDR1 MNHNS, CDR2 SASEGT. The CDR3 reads CASTRTDYGYTF. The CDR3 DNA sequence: TGTGCCAGCACTAGGACAGACTATGGCTACACCTTC.

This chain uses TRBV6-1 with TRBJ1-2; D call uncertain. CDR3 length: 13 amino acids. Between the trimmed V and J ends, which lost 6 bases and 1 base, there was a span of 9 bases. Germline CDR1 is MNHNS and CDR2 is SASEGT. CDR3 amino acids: CASRENSNYGYTF. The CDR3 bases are TGTGCCAGCAGGGAAAACAGTAACTATGGCTACACCTTC.

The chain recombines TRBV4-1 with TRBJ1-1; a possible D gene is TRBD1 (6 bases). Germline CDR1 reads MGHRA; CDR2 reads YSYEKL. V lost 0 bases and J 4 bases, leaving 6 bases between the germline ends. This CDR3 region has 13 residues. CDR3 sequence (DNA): TGCGCCAGCAGCCAAGAAGGGGGCACTGAAGCTTTCTTT. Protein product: CASSQEGGTEAFF.

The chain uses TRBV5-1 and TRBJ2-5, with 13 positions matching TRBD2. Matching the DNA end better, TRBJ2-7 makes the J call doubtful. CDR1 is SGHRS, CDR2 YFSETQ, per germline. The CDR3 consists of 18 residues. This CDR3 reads CASSARTSGGSHSYEQYF. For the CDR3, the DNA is TGCGCCAGCAGCGCCCGGACTAGCGGGGGATCTCACTCCTACGAGCAGTACTTC.

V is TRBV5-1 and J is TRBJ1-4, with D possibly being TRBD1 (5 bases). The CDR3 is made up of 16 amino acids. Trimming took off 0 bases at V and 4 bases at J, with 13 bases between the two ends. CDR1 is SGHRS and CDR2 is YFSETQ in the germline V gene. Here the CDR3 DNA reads TGCGCCAGCAGCTTGGGGTTAAACGGGGGTAATGAAAAACTGTTTTTT. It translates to CASSLGLNGGNEKLFF.

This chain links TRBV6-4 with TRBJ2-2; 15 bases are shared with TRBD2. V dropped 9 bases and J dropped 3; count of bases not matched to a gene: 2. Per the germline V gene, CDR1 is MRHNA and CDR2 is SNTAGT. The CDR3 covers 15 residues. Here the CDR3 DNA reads TGTGCCAGTGGACTAGCGGGAGGGGACACCGGGGAGCTGTTTTTT. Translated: CASGLAGGDTGELFF.

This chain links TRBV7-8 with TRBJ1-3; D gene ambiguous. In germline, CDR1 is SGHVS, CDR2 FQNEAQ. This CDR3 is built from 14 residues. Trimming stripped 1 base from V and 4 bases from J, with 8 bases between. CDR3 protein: CASSLGQDGNTIYF. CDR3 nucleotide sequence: TGTGCCAGCAGCTTAGGACAAGACGGAAACACCATATATTTT.

The CDR3 DNA reads as TGCGCCAGCAGCCAAGAACAAACGGGGTTCAACAATGAGCAGTTCTTC. Translation: CASSQEQTGFNNEQFF. The chain carries TRBV4-3 and TRBJ2-1, with a possible D match to TRBD2 (5 bases). The CDR3 consists of 16 residues. In germline, CDR1 is LGHNA, CDR2 YSLEER. Between the trimmed V and J ends, which lost 0 bases and 5 bases, there was a span of 14 bases.

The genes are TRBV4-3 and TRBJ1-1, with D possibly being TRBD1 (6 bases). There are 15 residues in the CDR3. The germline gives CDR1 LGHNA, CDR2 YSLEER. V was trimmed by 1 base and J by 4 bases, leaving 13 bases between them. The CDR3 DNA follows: TGCGCCAGCAGCCAAGCCTCTACAGGGATCACTGAAGCTTTCTTT. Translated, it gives CASSQASTGITEAFF.

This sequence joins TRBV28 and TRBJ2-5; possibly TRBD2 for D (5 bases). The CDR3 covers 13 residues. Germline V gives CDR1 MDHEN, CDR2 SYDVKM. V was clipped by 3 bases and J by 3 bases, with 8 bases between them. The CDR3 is CASSFGVKETQYF. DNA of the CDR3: TGTGCCAGCAGTTTCGGGGTTAAAGAGACCCAGTACTTC.

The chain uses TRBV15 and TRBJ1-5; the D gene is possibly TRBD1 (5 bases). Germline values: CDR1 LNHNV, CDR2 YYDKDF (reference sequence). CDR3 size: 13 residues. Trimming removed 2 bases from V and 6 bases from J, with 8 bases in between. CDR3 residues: CATSRQGTQPQHF. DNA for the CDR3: TGTGCCACCAGCAGACAGGGTACTCAGCCCCAGCATTTT.

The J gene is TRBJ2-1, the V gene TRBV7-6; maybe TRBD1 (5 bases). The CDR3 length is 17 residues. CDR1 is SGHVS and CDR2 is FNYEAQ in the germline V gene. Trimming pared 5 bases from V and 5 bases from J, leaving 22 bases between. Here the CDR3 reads CASSAPVQGRAHNEQFF. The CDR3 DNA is TGTGCCAGCAGCGCCCCCGTCCAGGGCCGGGCCCACAATGAGCAGTTCTTC.